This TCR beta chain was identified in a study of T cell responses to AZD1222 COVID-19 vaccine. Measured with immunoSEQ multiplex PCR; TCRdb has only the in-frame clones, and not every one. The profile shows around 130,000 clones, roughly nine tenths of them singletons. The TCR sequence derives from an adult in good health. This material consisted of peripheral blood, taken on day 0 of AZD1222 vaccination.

The CDR3 DNA is TGCAGCGTTGGTGACAGGGAGGGCTACACCTTC. It translates to CSVGDREGYTF. The rearrangement links TRBV29-1 to TRBJ1-2; 7 nucleotides align to TRBD1. After removal of 4 bases from V and 8 bases from J, the junction contained 4 bases not matched to a gene. Germline V lookup: CDR1 SQVTM, CDR2 ANQGSEA. The CDR3 sequence is 11 residues long.